Below are 9 T cell receptor beta chains sequenced from a single sample in a study of PD-L1 blockade in urothelial cancer (dated by TCRdb to 2017 to 2019). Sample time point, as interpreted from the label and publication: pretreatment peripheral blood. The library was prepared using the immunoSEQ multiplex PCR assay. Not all clones reach the TCRdb copy of this immuneACCESS table, which keeps in-frame sequences only. Checked studies attribute under half of the gap to unresolved V genes and leave the rest unexplained. The sample table holds 50,000 or so clones, of which more than 75% were seen once. Approximately 1.3% of the sample is held by the ten biggest clonotypes. This specimen consisted of PBMCs, obtained around atezolizumab (anti-PD-L1) treatment. The source is a man aged 45-60 years with urothelial cancer.

This clone was picked up a small number of times. V and J are TRBV7-3 and TRBJ1-1; no reliable D call. The germline CDR1 and CDR2 sequences are SGHTA and FQGTGA. The CDR3 length is 13 residues. V was shortened by 2 bases and J by 5 bases, with 9 bases between the two germline ends. The CDR3, as DNA: TGTGCCAGCAGCTTAGAGCTGAGGACTGAAGCTTTCTTT. Its translation is CASSLELRTEAFF.

The chain combines TRBV28 with TRBJ1-5; TRBD1 is a possible D gene (5 bases). The CDR3 sequence is 18 residues long. V was pared by 2 bases and J by 10 bases, with 27 bases between. CDR1 is MDHEN and CDR2 is SYDVKM in the germline V gene. The CDR3 DNA follows: TGTGCCAGCAGTTTAGGTCTTCGCGGCAGTCACCGGGGGGACCCCCAGCATTTT. Translating gives CASSLGLRGSHRGDPQHF.

The chain carries TRBV27 and TRBJ2-1; maybe TRBD1 (5 bases). Germline assignment: CDR1 MNHEY and CDR2 SMNVEV (reference sequence). V dropped 5 bases and J dropped 12 bases, with 23 bases sitting between them. This CDR3 comprises 15 residues. In nucleotides, the CDR3 is TGTGCCAGCAGTCCAAGCCCAGGGCCGGTAATCGTGCAGTTCTTC. Translation gives CASSPSPGPVIVQFF.

The sample holds a few counts of this clone. The V and J genes are TRBV30 and TRBJ2-7, with 8 nucleotides matching TRBD2. With 0 bases clipped from V and 0 bases from J, the junction kept 4 bases outside the gene matches. Germline V CDR1 and CDR2: GTSNPN, SVGIG (reference sequence). The CDR3 runs 15 residues. This CDR3 is CAWSVQRGSSYEQYF. CDR3 bases: TGTGCCTGGAGTGTACAGCGGGGGAGCTCCTACGAGCAGTACTTC.

J is TRBJ1-1 and V is TRBV5-1; TRBD1 matches 7 bases. The V gene's germline CDR1 is SGHRS and CDR2 YFSETQ. V was pared by 2 bases and J by 1 base, with 14 bases of the junction left unmatched. The CDR3 extends over 18 amino acids. The DNA of the CDR3 is TGCGCCAGCAGCTTTTCGCCAATTGACACAGGGGCGAACACTGAAGCTTTCTTT. This translates into CASSFSPIDTGANTEAFF.

The rearrangement joins TRBV5-1 to TRBJ1-2, with D hard to call. CDR3 length: 13 residues. Trimming pared 4 bases from V and 5 bases from J, leaving 12 bases between. CDR1 is SGHRS and CDR2 is YFSETQ in the germline V gene. CDR3 loop: CASSQPGTYGYTF. For the CDR3, the DNA is TGCGCCAGCAGCCAACCGGGAACGTATGGCTACACCTTC. Drawing the rest from reference TRBV5-1 and TRBJ1-2, the complete variable domain is KAGVTQTPRYLIKTRGQQVTLSCSPISGHRSVSWYQQTPGQGLQFLFEYFSETQRNKGNFPGRFSGRQFSNSRSEMNVSTLELGDSALYLCASSQPGTYGYTFGSGTRLTVV.

The rearrangement links TRBV7-9 to TRBJ2-7; D remains ambiguous. Germline V gene lookup returns CDR1 SEHNR and CDR2 FQNEAQ (reference sequence). V shed 2 bases and J shed 5 bases, with 7 bases lying between them. CDR3 length equals 12 residues. The CDR3 sequence is CASSLSVHEQYF. DNA of the CDR3: TGTGCCAGCAGCTTAAGCGTCCACGAGCAGTACTTC.

The V call is TRBV7-8, the J call TRBJ2-7; possibly TRBD1 for D (6 bases). Trimming pared 5 bases from V and 3 bases from J, leaving 11 bases between. Germline CDR1 is SGHVS and CDR2 is FQNEAQ. The CDR3 spans 13 residues. Here the CDR3 DNA reads TGTGCCAGCAGCCGACAGGCCGACTACGAGCAGTACTTC. It encodes CASSRQADYEQYF.

The V gene is TRBV15, the J gene TRBJ2-7, with 14 bases identical to TRBD2. The CDR3 runs 16 residues. V dropped 4 bases and J dropped 0; count of bases not matched to a gene: 2. CDR1 is LNHNV, CDR2 YYDKDF, per germline (reference sequence). This CDR3 is CATSKGLAGASYEQYF. As DNA, the CDR3 is TGTGCCACCAGCAAGGGACTAGCGGGGGCCTCCTACGAGCAGTACTTC.